This T cell receptor beta chain emerged from a study of T cell responses to AZD1222 COVID-19 vaccine. Study-wide points: Without day 14 samples, only post-peak T cell repertoires were studied.

CDR3 length: 14 residues. The V gene lost 5 bases and the J gene lost 6 bases, with 15 bases spanning the gap. Germline V gene lookup returns CDR1 SGHRS and CDR2 YFSETQ. In the case of this clone: Its antigen remains unknown. This specimen includes other DNA sequences encoding the same CDR3.

The repertoire was sequenced with immunoSEQ multiplex PCR; TCRdb's copy has only in-frame clones and lacks some. The repertoire has over 150,000 clones, 90% to 95% of them found once; the top ten carry about 4.5%. The V call is TRBV5-1, the J call TRBJ1-5; a possible D gene is TRBD1 (5 bases). The sequence derives from an adult in good health. The sample in question was peripheral blood, obtained on day 0 of MenACWY control vaccination. The CDR3 DNA sequence: TGCGCCAGCAGTCCCCTGGGGGTAGGTCAGCCCCAGCATTTT. Translated, it gives CASSPLGVGQPQHF. Together with reference TRBV5-1 and TRBJ1-5, the CDR3 gives the full variable domain: KAGVTQTPRYLIKTRGQQVTLSCSPISGHRSVSWYQQTPGQGLQFLFEYFSETQRNKGNFPGRFSGRQFSNSRSEMNVSTLELGDSALYLCASSPLGVGQPQHFGDGTRLSIL.